This T cell receptor (beta chain) originates from a study of monozygotic twins with inflammatory bowel disease. Blood, 2 to 2.5 ml, was drawn per donor. During cDNA synthesis, UMIs that each contained a 6-nucleotide sample barcode were added by means of template switching. TCRdb reprocessed the 5' RACE reads and reports one entry per CDR3 protein, with no DNA. The sample totals roughly 330,000 distinct CDR3 sequences; its top ten clones hold around 2%. CDR3 length: 19 amino acids. Germline V gives CDR1 DFQATT, CDR2 SNEGSKA (reference sequence). This clonotype was obtained from a human donor with ulcerative colitis or Crohn's disease, or a healthy co-twin of an affected twin (not recorded which). Sequenced input: blood. J is TRBJ2-5 and V is TRBV20-1; TCRdb's D call, TRBD2, is unchecked because there is no DNA. CDR3 in amino acids: CSAGPPRTSGGEYQETQYF.